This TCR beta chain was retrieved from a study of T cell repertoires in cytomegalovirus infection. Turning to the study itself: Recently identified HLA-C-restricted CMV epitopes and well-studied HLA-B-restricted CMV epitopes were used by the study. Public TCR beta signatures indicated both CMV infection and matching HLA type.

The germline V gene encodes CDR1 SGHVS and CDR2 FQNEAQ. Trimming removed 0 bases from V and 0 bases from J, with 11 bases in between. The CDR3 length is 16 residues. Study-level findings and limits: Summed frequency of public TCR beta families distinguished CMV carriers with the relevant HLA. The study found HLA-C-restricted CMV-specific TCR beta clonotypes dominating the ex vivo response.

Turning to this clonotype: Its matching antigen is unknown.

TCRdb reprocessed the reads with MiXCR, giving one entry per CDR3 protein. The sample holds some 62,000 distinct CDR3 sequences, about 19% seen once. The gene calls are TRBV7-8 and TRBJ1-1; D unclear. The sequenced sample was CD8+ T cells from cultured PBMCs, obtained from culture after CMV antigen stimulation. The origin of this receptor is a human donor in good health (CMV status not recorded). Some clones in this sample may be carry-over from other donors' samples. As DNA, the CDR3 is TGTGCCAGCAGCTTAGCGGGAGGGCAGGTGAACACTGAAGCTTTCTTT. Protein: CASSLAGGQVNTEAFF.